The 28 T cell receptor beta chains in this list originate from one sample, sequenced in a study of blood T cell repertoires in COVID-19. TCRdb's table, derived via immunoSEQ multiplex PCR, lists solely in-frame clones and lacks some. The sample has approximately 220,000 clones, about nine tenths seen once. The sequenced sample was peripheral blood. The source is a man aged 35 to 55 with acute or convalescent COVID-19.

This sequence joins TRBV7-3 and TRBJ1-1, with 7 bases lining up with TRBD1. The germline CDR1 and CDR2 sequences are SGHTA and FQGTGA. The CDR3 has 14 amino acids. Trimming cost V 4 bases and J 4 bases; bases outside gene matches: 6. The CDR3 DNA sequence: TGTGCCAGCAGCTCAAGCGAGGGGGCCACTGAAGCTTTCTTT. Its translation: CASSSSEGATEAFF.

J is TRBJ2-7 and V is TRBV6-5; 7 nucleotides agree with TRBD2. V lost 7 bases, J lost 5 bases, and 11 bases stayed unmatched. The CDR3 covers 14 residues. Germline lookup yields CDR1 MNHEY and CDR2 SVGAGI. This CDR3 reads CASTSIWTRNEQYF. In DNA, the CDR3 is TGTGCCAGCACGTCCATTTGGACTAGGAACGAGCAGTACTTC.

The chain is built from TRBV19 and TRBJ2-7; 7 nucleotides agree with TRBD1. The length of the CDR3 is 14 residues. The germline gives CDR1 LNHDA, CDR2 SQIVND (reference sequence). Trimming took 5 bases from V and 2 from J; bases not matched to a gene: 6. The DNA for the CDR3 is TGTGCCAGTAGTCAGGGACAGCCCCCCTACGAGCAGTACTTC. Its translation is CASSQGQPPYEQYF.

V and J are TRBV30 and TRBJ1-2; 8 bases are a match to TRBD1. V shed 2 bases, J shed 13 bases, and the junction held 15 bases outside the gene matches. Germline CDR1 reads GTSNPN; CDR2 reads SVGIG (reference sequence). The CDR3 length is 14 residues. Here the CDR3 DNA reads TGTGCCTGGAGTCAGGACAGGGAGTGGGGTCCTTTCACCTTC. Its translation is CAWSQDREWGPFTF.

The chain couples TRBV7-9 to TRBJ1-5, with D possibly TRBD1 on 5 matching bases. The germline V gene encodes CDR1 SEHNR and CDR2 FQNEAQ (reference sequence). This CDR3 spans 17 amino acids. Trimming left V 1 base short and J 2 bases short, with 15 bases between. CDR3 region: CASSLGQGGRGNQPQHF. CDR3 nucleotide sequence: TGTGCCAGCAGCTTAGGGCAGGGAGGAAGAGGCAATCAGCCCCAGCATTTT.

The CDR3 sequence: CASSGGTGGYQETQYF. The CDR3 DNA reads TGCGCCAGCAGCGGAGGGACAGGGGGGTATCAAGAGACCCAGTACTTC. The rearrangement links TRBV5-1 to TRBJ2-5; TRBD1 agrees at 11 bases. J gave up 2 bases and V 4 bases, and 7 bases lay outside the gene matches. The CDR3 length is 16 residues. CDR1 SGHRS and CDR2 YFSETQ come from the germline V gene.

V is TRBV19 and J is TRBJ2-1, with D perhaps TRBD2 (7 bases). The V end lost 0 bases, the J end lost 2 bases, and 11 bases lay between the germline ends. Germline CDR1 and CDR2: LNHDA and SQIVND (reference sequence). The CDR3 is made up of 16 amino acids. The CDR3 DNA follows: TGTGCCAGTAGTATAGAGGGGGGGCGACCCTACAATGAGCAGTTCTTC. Protein product: CASSIEGGRPYNEQFF.

The chain employs TRBV18 and TRBJ2-7, with TRBD1 matching over 7 bases. Trimming cost V 1 base and J 2 bases; bases outside gene matches: 5. CDR1 is KGHSH and CDR2 is LQKENI in the germline V gene. The CDR3 is 15 residues long. CDR3 DNA: TGTGCCAGCTCACCACGGGCCCAGGGGGCCTACGAGCAGTACTTC. It specifies CASSPRAQGAYEQYF.

The chain is built from TRBV6-6 and TRBJ1-6; the D gene is possibly TRBD1 (6 bases). V was trimmed by 7 bases and J by 5 bases, leaving 15 bases between them. The CDR3 spans 15 residues. Germline CDR1 MNHNY, CDR2 SVGAGI (reference sequence). The CDR3 here is CASKEGGRNNSPLHF. CDR3 in DNA: TGTGCCAGCAAAGAGGGGGGGAGGAATAATTCACCCCTCCACTTT.

V is TRBV7-9 and J is TRBJ2-7, with D possibly being TRBD1 (6 bases). Germline V CDR1 and CDR2: SEHNR, FQNEAQ (reference sequence). The CDR3 runs to 14 residues. Trimming removed 5 bases from V and 3 bases from J, with 14 bases in between. CDR3 bases: TGTGCCAGCAGCCGGGACGGGACATACTACGAGCAGTACTTC. It is translated as CASSRDGTYYEQYF.

V usage is TRBV6-5 and J usage is TRBJ1-1; D is ambiguous. Germline values: CDR1 MNHEY, CDR2 SVGAGI. The CDR3 runs to 14 residues. V was cut by 5 bases and J by 4 bases, with 14 bases left in between. Written as DNA, the CDR3 is TGTGCCAGCAGTCCGGGTAGGAGGAGCACTGAAGCTTTCTTT. It codes for CASSPGRRSTEAFF.

V gene TRBV28 combines with J gene TRBJ2-5; 11 nucleotides agree with TRBD2. With 5 bases clipped from V and 1 base from J, the junction kept 9 bases outside the gene matches. Germline V CDR1 and CDR2: MDHEN, SYDVKM. This CDR3 is built from 17 residues. The CDR3 region is CASSTYQLAGVQETQYF. CDR3 sequence (DNA): TGTGCCAGCAGTACCTACCAACTAGCGGGAGTCCAAGAGACCCAGTACTTC.

The CDR3 bases are TGTGCCAGCTCACCCGGGACAGGGGGATCTGAAGCTTTCTTT. This gives the protein CASSPGTGGSEAFF. V is TRBV18 and J is TRBJ1-1; TRBD1 aligns across 11 bases. Germline V gene sequence: CDR1 KGHSH, CDR2 LQKENI. The CDR3 consists of 14 residues. V shed 3 bases, J shed 6 bases, and the junction held 3 bases outside the gene matches.

This clone was counted a few times. The chain links TRBV4-1 to TRBJ2-7; 9 nucleotides align to TRBD1. From germline, CDR1 is MGHRA and CDR2 YSYEKL. The J segment lost 6 bases and the V segment lost 5 bases, leaving 8 bases of the junction unmatched. The CDR3 has 14 residues. The CDR3 DNA is TGCGCCAGCAGCGTTGGACAGGGGAACGGCGAGCAGTACTTC. Protein: CASSVGQGNGEQYF.

The chain has TRBV5-3 and TRBJ2-7; possible D gene TRBD2, 6 bases. TRBV5-3 is given ORF status, its function remaining uncertain. Deletions cut 0 bases from V and 3 bases from J, with 25 bases between. This CDR3 spans 19 amino acids. The CDR3 DNA reads as TGTGCCAGAAGCTTGGCCACGGTCCCCCCGGGACTCTTCCTCTACGAGCAGTACTTC. It translates to CARSLATVPPGLFLYEQYF.

This clone has more than one count but fewer than ten. The chain couples TRBV5-8 to TRBJ1-5; D may be TRBD1 (6 bases). The CDR3 covers 19 residues. The germline V gene has CDR1 SGHTS and CDR2 YDEGEE. Trimming left V 0 bases short and J 0 bases short, with 19 bases between. CDR3 region: CASSLEGELRSYSNQPQHF. CDR3 sequence (DNA): TGTGCCAGCAGCTTGGAGGGGGAGCTTCGGTCGTATAGCAATCAGCCCCAGCATTTT.

The chain has TRBV11-3 and TRBJ1-5; 9 bases line up with TRBD1. Looked up from germline, CDR1 is SGHNT and CDR2 is YENEEA. The V gene end was trimmed by 1 base and the J gene end by 5 bases; junction bases not matched to a gene: 6. The CDR3 runs to 16 residues. The CDR3 is CASSLADRGGHQPQHF. CDR3 bases: TGTGCCAGCAGCTTAGCCGACAGGGGGGGGCATCAGCCCCAGCATTTT.

The DNA for the CDR3 is TGTGCCAGCAGTCCCCGGCAGGGGCGCTCCTACGAGCAGTACTTC. Translation: CASSPRQGRSYEQYF. This chain uses TRBV27 with TRBJ2-7; the D gene is possibly TRBD1 (6 bases). CDR1 MNHEY and CDR2 SMNVEV come from the germline V gene (reference sequence). The CDR3 contains 15 residues. Trimming stripped 5 bases from V and 0 bases from J, with 14 bases between.

This clone was recorded once. The CDR3 here is CASSQSSGGQGEQYF. The CDR3 region has the DNA TGTGCCAGCAGCCAGAGTAGCGGGGGGCAGGGAGAGCAGTACTTC. The chain has TRBV4-2 and TRBJ2-7; 10 bases align to TRBD2. J gave up 7 bases and V 3 bases, and 9 bases lay outside the gene matches. This CDR3 is 15 amino acids long. Germline V gives CDR1 LGHNA, CDR2 YNFKEQ.

CDR3 bases: TGTGCCAGTTGTCGGCAGGGCAATCAGCCCCAGCATTTT. The encoded protein is CASCRQGNQPQHF. This chain links TRBV19 with TRBJ1-5, with D unresolved. V gave up 8 bases and J gave up 2 bases, with 10 bases separating them. In germline, CDR1 is LNHDA, CDR2 SQIVND (reference sequence). The CDR3 extends over 13 amino acids. Full variable domain (rest looked up from reference TRBV19 and TRBJ1-5): DGGITQSPKYLFRKEGQNVTLSCEQNLNHDAMYWYRQDPGQGLRLIYYSQIVNDFQKGDIAEGYSVSREKKESFPLTVTSAQKNPTAFYLCASCRQGNQPQHFGDGTRLSIL.

This chain uses TRBV7-2 with TRBJ2-4; D possibly corresponds to TRBD1 (5 bases). The V end was cut by 2 bases, the J end by 7 bases, with 9 bases between. The CDR3 runs to 13 residues. From germline, CDR1 is SGHTA and CDR2 FQGNSA. In nucleotides, the CDR3 is TGTGCCAGCAGCTTACAGGGATGGAACATTCAGTACTTC. Protein: CASSLQGWNIQYF.

CDR3 nucleotides: TGCGCCAGCAGCTTGTGGACAGCTAACTATGGCTACACCTTC. This codes for CASSLWTANYGYTF. The rearrangement uses TRBV5-1 and TRBJ1-2; D is perhaps TRBD1 (6 bases). Deletions cut 1 base from V and 0 bases from J, with 7 bases between. Germline lookup yields CDR1 SGHRS and CDR2 YFSETQ. CDR3 length: 14 amino acids.

This sequence joins TRBV2 and TRBJ1-2; 8 positions match TRBD1. CDR1 is SNHLY, CDR2 FYNNEI, per germline. The CDR3 is made up of 13 amino acids. J gave up 6 bases and V 8 bases, and 8 bases lay outside the gene matches. The DNA for the CDR3 is TGTGCCAGCGGGCAGGACAGGGAAGATGGCTACACCTTC. Translated, it gives CASGQDREDGYTF.

This clone was observed a handful of times. The CDR3 DNA reads as TGTGCCAGCAGCCTACAGACAGGGATCGCGAACACCGGGGAGCTGTTTTTT. Protein sequence: CASSLQTGIANTGELFF. The J gene is TRBJ2-2, the V gene TRBV11-3; 7 bases fit TRBD1. The junction had 9 bases not matched to a gene; V was cut back by 5 bases and J by 0 bases. The CDR3 loop spans 17 amino acids. In germline, CDR1 is SGHNT, CDR2 YENEEA.

Here the CDR3 reads CSDLQGGTEAFF. The DNA for the CDR3 is TGCAGCGATTTGCAGGGTGGCACTGAAGCTTTCTTT. V and J are TRBV29-1 and TRBJ1-1; D may be TRBD1 (5 bases). Germline-derived CDR1 and CDR2 are SQVTM and ANQGSEA. V shed 7 bases and J shed 4 bases, with 13 bases lying between them. The CDR3 runs to 12 residues.

The chain joins TRBV19 to TRBJ2-2; D is undetermined. CDR3 size: 13 residues. The germline gives CDR1 LNHDA, CDR2 SQIVND (reference sequence). Trimming took 6 bases from V and 7 from J, leaving 12 bases between them. CDR3 bases: TGTGCCAGTAGCCCACATTCCGTCGGGGAGCTGTTTTTT. Translating gives CASSPHSVGELFF.

This clone was observed a single time. The chain combines TRBV7-2 with TRBJ2-1; 11 bases line up with TRBD1. The CDR3 totals 20 residues. J lost 6 bases, V lost 0 bases, and 16 bases had no gene match. CDR1 and CDR2 from the germline V gene are SGHTA and FQGNSA. CDR3 loop: CASSLAGTGGGVRRANEQFF. The CDR3 DNA reads as TGTGCCAGCAGCTTAGCTGGGACAGGGGGAGGGGTAAGGAGGGCCAATGAGCAGTTCTTC.

The chain uses TRBV5-1 and TRBJ2-1, with 8 bases lining up with TRBD1. Germline trimming cut 5 bases from V and 5 bases from J; bases unmatched to any gene: 6. This CDR3 has 14 amino acids. Germline V gene data show CDR1 as SGHRS and CDR2 as YFSETQ. CDR3 sequence (DNA): TGCGCCAGCAGACAGGGGGAAAAAAACAATGAGCAGTTCTTC. Its translation: CASRQGEKNNEQFF.